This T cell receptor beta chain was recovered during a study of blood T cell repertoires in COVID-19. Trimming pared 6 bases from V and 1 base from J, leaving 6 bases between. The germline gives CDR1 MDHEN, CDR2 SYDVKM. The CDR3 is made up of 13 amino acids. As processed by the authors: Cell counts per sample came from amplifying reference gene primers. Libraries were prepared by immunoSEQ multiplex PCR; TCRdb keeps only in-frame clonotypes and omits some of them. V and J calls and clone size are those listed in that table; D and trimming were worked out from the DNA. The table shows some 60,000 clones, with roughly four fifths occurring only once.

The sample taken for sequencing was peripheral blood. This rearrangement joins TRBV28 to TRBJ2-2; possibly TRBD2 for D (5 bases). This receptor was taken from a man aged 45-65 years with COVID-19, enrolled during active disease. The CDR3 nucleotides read TGTGCCAGCAGGGCGGGGAACACCGGGGAGCTGTTTTTT. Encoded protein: CASRAGNTGELFF.